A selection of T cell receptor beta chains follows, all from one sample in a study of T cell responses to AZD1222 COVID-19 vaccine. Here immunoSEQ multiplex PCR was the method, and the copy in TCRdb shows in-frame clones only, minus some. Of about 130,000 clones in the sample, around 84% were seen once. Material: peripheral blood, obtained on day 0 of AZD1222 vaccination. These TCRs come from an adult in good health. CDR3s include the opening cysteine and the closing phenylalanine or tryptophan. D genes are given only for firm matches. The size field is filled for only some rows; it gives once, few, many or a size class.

cdr3_aa: CASSHKVEKLFF
cdr3_nt: TGTGCCAGCAGCCACAAGGTGGAAAAACTGTTTTTT
j_call: TRBJ1-4
clone_size: .
d_call: .
cdr3_length: 12
v_call: TRBV11-2

cdr3_aa: CASSWSGKNYGYTF
cdr3_nt: TGTGCCAGCAGTTGGTCAGGGAAGAACTATGGCTACACCTTC
j_call: TRBJ1-2
clone_size: .
d_call: .
cdr3_length: 14
v_call: TRBV27

cdr3_aa: CASSEFQRLTLNEKLFF
cdr3_nt: TGTGCCAGCAGTGAATTTCAGAGACTTACCTTAAATGAAAAACTGTTTTTT
j_call: TRBJ1-4
clone_size: .
d_call: .
cdr3_length: 17
v_call: TRBV2

cdr3_aa: CSVGPASGYEQYF
cdr3_nt: TGCAGCGTTGGACCGGCGTCTGGCTACGAGCAGTACTTC
j_call: TRBJ2-7
clone_size: .
d_call: .
cdr3_length: 13
v_call: TRBV29-1

cdr3_aa: CASRPEGLAATPLHF
cdr3_nt: TGTGCCAGCAGACCCGAGGGCCTTGCCGCTACACCCCTCCACTTT
j_call: TRBJ1-6
clone_size: .
d_call: .
cdr3_length: 15
v_call: TRBV6-4

cdr3_aa: CASSDPWVPAGGYTF
cdr3_nt: TGTGCCAGTAGTGACCCTTGGGTCCCTGCGGGTGGCTACACCTTC
j_call: TRBJ1-2
clone_size: .
d_call: .
cdr3_length: 15
v_call: TRBV19

cdr3_aa: CASSSELNGANVLTF
cdr3_nt: TGTGCCAGCAGTAGTGAATTAAACGGGGCCAACGTCCTGACTTTC
j_call: TRBJ2-6
clone_size: .
d_call: .
cdr3_length: 15
v_call: TRBV6-4

cdr3_aa: CASSQERWGEQFF
cdr3_nt: TGTGCCAGCAGCCAAGAGAGGTGGGGGGAGCAGTTCTTC
j_call: TRBJ2-1
clone_size: .
d_call: .
cdr3_length: 13
v_call: TRBV4-2

cdr3_aa: CASSQDPSGELFF
cdr3_nt: TGTGCCAGCAGCCAAGACCCTTCCGGGGAGCTGTTTTTT
j_call: TRBJ2-2
clone_size: .
d_call: .
cdr3_length: 13
v_call: TRBV14

cdr3_aa: CASSLGGQPQHF
cdr3_nt: TGTGCCAGCAGTTTAGGAGGTCAGCCCCAGCATTTT
j_call: TRBJ1-5
clone_size: .
d_call: .
cdr3_length: 12
v_call: TRBV28

cdr3_aa: CASSPLRGAGEQYF
cdr3_nt: TGTGCCAGCAGCCCCCTTAGGGGGGCAGGGGAGCAGTACTTC
j_call: TRBJ2-7
clone_size: once
d_call: .
cdr3_length: 14
v_call: TRBV5-4

cdr3_aa: CASSFVTGKGGNQPQHF
cdr3_nt: TGTGCCAGCAGCTTTGTGACAGGGAAGGGCGGCAATCAGCCCCAGCATTTT
j_call: TRBJ1-5
clone_size: .
d_call: TRBD1
cdr3_length: 17
v_call: TRBV7-9

cdr3_aa: CASSAPGQPFYGYTF
cdr3_nt: TGTGCCAGCAGCGCTCCGGGACAGCCATTCTATGGCTACACCTTC
j_call: TRBJ1-2
clone_size: .
d_call: TRBD1
cdr3_length: 15
v_call: TRBV6-6

cdr3_aa: CASSTVPGIYNEQFF
cdr3_nt: TGTGCCAGTAGTACCGTACCGGGAATATACAATGAGCAGTTCTTC
j_call: TRBJ2-1
clone_size: .
d_call: .
cdr3_length: 15
v_call: TRBV19

cdr3_aa: CASSLAGGFEGTF
cdr3_nt: TGCGCCAGCAGCTTGGCCGGAGGATTTGAGGGTACCTTC
j_call: TRBJ2-7
clone_size: .
d_call: .
cdr3_length: 13
v_call: TRBV5-1

cdr3_aa: CASKPRASTDTQYF
cdr3_nt: TGTGCCAGCAAACCACGGGCCAGCACAGATACGCAGTATTTT
j_call: TRBJ2-3
clone_size: .
d_call: .
cdr3_length: 14
v_call: TRBV7-2

cdr3_aa: CASSQDSTGRGGYTF
cdr3_nt: TGTGCCAGCAGCCAAGATAGTACGGGTAGGGGAGGCTACACCTTC
j_call: TRBJ1-2
clone_size: .
d_call: .
cdr3_length: 15
v_call: TRBV3-1/TRBV3-2

cdr3_aa: CASSRTGPNYGYTF
cdr3_nt: TGTGCCAGCAGCCGGACAGGGCCTAACTATGGCTACACCTTC
j_call: TRBJ1-2
clone_size: .
d_call: TRBD1
cdr3_length: 14
v_call: TRBV6-5

cdr3_aa: CASSLEGSSYNEQFF
cdr3_nt: TGTGCCAGCAGCTTAGAAGGGAGCTCCTACAATGAGCAGTTCTTC
j_call: TRBJ2-1
clone_size: .
d_call: .
cdr3_length: 15
v_call: TRBV13

cdr3_aa: CASSLVSRLINNSPLHF
cdr3_nt: TGTGCCAGCAGCTTAGTTTCGCGCCTGATAAATAATTCACCCCTCCACTTT
j_call: TRBJ1-6
clone_size: .
d_call: .
cdr3_length: 17
v_call: TRBV7-8

cdr3_aa: CASSPLPTGEQYF
cdr3_nt: TGCGCCAGCAGCCCATTGCCAACGGGCGAGCAGTACTTC
j_call: TRBJ2-7
clone_size: once
d_call: .
cdr3_length: 13
v_call: TRBV5-1

cdr3_aa: CASSTRRTGGAFF
cdr3_nt: TGTGCCAGCAGTACCCGTAGGACAGGGGGAGCTTTCTTT
j_call: TRBJ1-1
clone_size: .
d_call: TRBD1
cdr3_length: 13
v_call: TRBV28

cdr3_aa: CASSPRQGDEKLFF
cdr3_nt: TGTGCCAGCTCACCACGACAGGGGGATGAAAAACTGTTTTTT
j_call: TRBJ1-4
clone_size: .
d_call: TRBD1
cdr3_length: 14
v_call: TRBV18

cdr3_aa: CASTPGQGVFEQYF
cdr3_nt: TGTGCCAGCACACCGGGACAGGGGGTCTTCGAGCAGTACTTC
j_call: TRBJ2-7
clone_size: once
d_call: TRBD1
cdr3_length: 14
v_call: TRBV6-5

cdr3_aa: CASSHSTGGGYEQYF
cdr3_nt: TGTGCCAGCAGCCACTCTACTGGGGGAGGGTACGAGCAGTACTTC
j_call: TRBJ2-7
clone_size: .
d_call: TRBD2
cdr3_length: 15
v_call: TRBV13

cdr3_aa: CASSLGNGETQYF
cdr3_nt: TGCGCCAGCAGCTTGGGAAACGGAGAGACCCAGTACTTC
j_call: TRBJ2-5
clone_size: .
d_call: .
cdr3_length: 13
v_call: TRBV5-1

cdr3_aa: CASSQTSAETQYF
cdr3_nt: TGTGCCAGCAGCCAGACTAGCGCAGAGACCCAGTACTTC
j_call: TRBJ2-5
clone_size: .
d_call: TRBD2
cdr3_length: 13
v_call: TRBV4-2

cdr3_aa: CSAEMTGELFF
cdr3_nt: TGCAGTGCTGAGATGACCGGGGAGCTGTTTTTT
j_call: TRBJ2-2
clone_size: few
d_call: .
cdr3_length: 11
v_call: TRBV20-1

cdr3_aa: CASSSNPYYDSTDTQYF
cdr3_nt: TGTGCCAGCAGCTCCAACCCCTACTACGATAGCACAGATACGCAGTATTTT
j_call: TRBJ2-3
clone_size: .
d_call: .
cdr3_length: 17
v_call: TRBV27

cdr3_aa: CASSRTGNYGYTF
cdr3_nt: TGTGCCAGCAGTCGCACAGGGAACTATGGCTACACCTTC
j_call: TRBJ1-2
clone_size: .
d_call: .
cdr3_length: 13
v_call: TRBV28

cdr3_aa: CASSFTGNQGEKLFF
cdr3_nt: TGTGCCAGCAGCTTCACAGGAAATCAGGGTGAAAAACTGTTTTTT
j_call: TRBJ1-4
clone_size: .
d_call: .
cdr3_length: 15
v_call: TRBV6-5

cdr3_aa: CASSRLTGGDYGYTF
cdr3_nt: TGTGCCAGCAGCCGACTAACAGGGGGAGACTATGGCTACACCTTC
j_call: TRBJ1-2
clone_size: .
d_call: TRBD1
cdr3_length: 15
v_call: TRBV4-2

cdr3_aa: CASSHGTAGELFF
cdr3_nt: TGTGCCAGCAGTCATGGGACAGCCGGGGAGCTGTTTTTT
j_call: TRBJ2-2
clone_size: .
d_call: TRBD1
cdr3_length: 13
v_call: TRBV27

cdr3_aa: CASSDLGPSSGNTIYF
cdr3_nt: TGCGCCAGCAGCGACTTGGGGCCGAGCTCTGGAAACACCATATATTTT
j_call: TRBJ1-3
clone_size: .
d_call: .
cdr3_length: 16
v_call: TRBV5-1

cdr3_aa: CASSYGTVGEQYF
cdr3_nt: TGTGCCAGCAGTTACGGGACTGTGGGCGAGCAGTACTTC
j_call: TRBJ2-7
clone_size: .
d_call: .
cdr3_length: 13
v_call: TRBV6-5

cdr3_aa: CAWRGPGTGDYEQYF
cdr3_nt: TGTGCCTGGAGAGGTCCCGGGACAGGCGACTACGAGCAGTACTTC
j_call: TRBJ2-7
clone_size: many
d_call: TRBD1
cdr3_length: 15
v_call: TRBV30

cdr3_aa: CASSRNRDSQETQYF
cdr3_nt: TGTGCCAGCTCACGGAATCGGGACTCCCAAGAGACCCAGTACTTC
j_call: TRBJ2-5
clone_size: .
d_call: .
cdr3_length: 15
v_call: TRBV18

cdr3_aa: CASSLDRVNYGYTF
cdr3_nt: TGTGCCAGCAGCTTGGACAGGGTGAACTATGGCTACACCTTC
j_call: TRBJ1-2
clone_size: .
d_call: .
cdr3_length: 14
v_call: TRBV5-5

cdr3_aa: CASSLLAGSSTDTQYF
cdr3_nt: TGCGCCAGCAGCTTGCTAGCGGGGTCTAGCACAGATACGCAGTATTTT
j_call: TRBJ2-3
clone_size: .
d_call: TRBD2
cdr3_length: 16
v_call: TRBV5-1

cdr3_aa: CASSESGEPYNEQFF
cdr3_nt: TGCGCCAGCAGTGAGTCTGGGGAACCCTACAATGAGCAGTTCTTC
j_call: TRBJ2-1
clone_size: .
d_call: .
cdr3_length: 15
v_call: TRBV10-1

cdr3_aa: CASGTEEETQYF
cdr3_nt: TGTGCCAGCGGGACAGAGGAAGAGACCCAGTACTTC
j_call: TRBJ2-5
clone_size: few
d_call: TRBD1
cdr3_length: 12
v_call: TRBV5-4